This TCR beta chain was sequenced in a study of spatial heterogeneity in lung cancer. In this sample, this clonotype turned up many times. The presence of a unique molecular identifier marked each TCR cDNA molecule. Via MiXCR, TCRdb re-called the 5' RACE reads, giving one row per CDR3 protein. The sample records 40,000 to 45,000 distinct CDR3 sequences, more than 20% being singletons. The time point is: blood at routine non-recurrence follow-up after resection. Trimming removed 1 base at V and 8 bases at J, with 18 bases between. The germline gives CDR1 LGHDT, CDR2 YNNKEL (reference sequence). The CDR3 loop spans 16 amino acids.

The sequence was collected from a female donor with early-stage non-small cell lung cancer. The gene calls are TRBV3-1 and TRBJ2-1; possibly TRBD2 for D (6 bases). The sequencing used PBMCs, collected at follow-up. The CDR3 region has the DNA TGTGCCAGCAGCCAAGGAGGGGACTCCTGGGTTGATGAGCAGTTCTTC. Translating it yields CASSQGGDSWVDEQFF.